Shown below are 27 T cell receptor beta chains from a single sample sequenced in a study of blood T cell repertoires in COVID-19 (dated by TCRdb to 2019 to 2021). Library preparation was by the immunoSEQ multiplex PCR assay. Not all clones reach the TCRdb copy of this immuneACCESS table, which keeps in-frame sequences only. Checked studies attribute under half of the gap to unresolved V genes and leave the rest unexplained. For this sample there are roughly 340,000 clones; around 91% appear just once. Roughly 3% of the sample comes from the top ten. The sample was peripheral blood. The receptors shown here come from a woman aged 18-29 years who had recovered from COVID-19.

The gene calls are TRBV5-4 and TRBJ2-5; D might be TRBD2 (6 bases). The CDR3 totals 13 residues. V was cut by 3 bases and J by 4 bases, with 10 bases left in between. The germline CDR1 and CDR2 sequences are SGHNT and YYREEE (reference sequence). Here the CDR3 reads CASSSTGVETQYF. The CDR3 DNA reads as TGTGCCAGCAGCTCCACGGGGGTAGAGACCCAGTACTTC.

On this clone itself: At the DNA level, this CDR3 is encoded by other sequences in the same sample as well. The CDR3 coding sequence is TGTGCCAGCAGTCCGGACTTCACAGATACGCAGTATTTT. Protein sequence: CASSPDFTDTQYF. The chain recombines TRBV2 with TRBJ2-3; weak D call: TRBD2 (5 bases). The CDR3 is 13 residues long. CDR1 is SNHLY, CDR2 FYNNEI, per germline. Between the trimmed V and J ends, which lost 5 bases and 2 bases, there was a span of 8 bases.

The rearrangement joins TRBV6-4 to TRBJ1-2; the D gene is possibly TRBD1 (5 bases). This CDR3 region has 12 residues. Germline V CDR1 and CDR2: MRHNA, SNTAGT. The V end lost 6 bases, the J end lost 6 bases, and 11 bases lay between the germline ends. The CDR3 DNA reads as TGTGCCAGCAGCAATGGCAGGGATGGCTACACCTTC. Translating it yields CASSNGRDGYTF.

This chain joins TRBV30 and TRBJ1-4; D is perhaps TRBD1 (5 bases). Germline V gene data show CDR1 as GTSNPN and CDR2 as SVGIG (reference sequence). This CDR3 region has 13 residues. The V gene lost 5 bases and the J gene lost 5 bases, with 12 bases spanning the gap. CDR3 loop: CAWDTGDNEKLFF. The CDR3 region has the DNA TGTGCCTGGGACACAGGAGACAATGAAAAACTGTTTTTT. The whole variable domain, filled in from reference TRBV30 and TRBJ1-4, reads SQTIHQWPATLVQPVGSPLSLECTVEGTSNPNLYWYRQAAGRGLQLLFYSVGIGQISSEVPQNLSASRPQDRQFILSSKKLLLSDSGFYLCAWDTGDNEKLFFGSGTQLSVL.

This clone was seen a single time. V and J are TRBV7-9 and TRBJ1-2, with D unresolved. Germline loops: CDR1 SEHNR, CDR2 FQNEAQ (reference sequence). Trimming pared 5 bases from V and 4 bases from J, leaving 8 bases between. The CDR3 length is 12 residues. CDR3 DNA sequence: TGTGCCAGCAGCAAAGAGAGCTATGGCTACACCTTC. Translation: CASSKESYGYTF.

The J gene is TRBJ1-2, the V gene TRBV6-5; 12 bases fit TRBD1. The CDR3 covers 15 residues. The trim removed 5 bases at V and 8 bases at J, leaving 9 bases unmatched. CDR1 is MNHEY and CDR2 is SVGAGI in the germline V gene. CDR3 sequence (DNA): TGTGCCAGCAGTAACCGCCGGGACAGGGGGCTGGGCTACACCTTC. It encodes CASSNRRDRGLGYTF.

This chain uses TRBV2 with TRBJ1-6; D not certain. Germline CDR1 SNHLY, CDR2 FYNNEI. This CDR3 comprises 12 residues. Trimming took 10 bases from V and 8 from J, leaving 12 bases between them. The CDR3 here is CATRARYSPLHF. In DNA, the CDR3 is TGTGCCACCAGAGCCAGGTATTCACCCCTCCACTTT.

This rearrangement joins TRBV5-6 to TRBJ1-5; D perhaps matches TRBD1 (6 bases). Trimming shortened V by 0 bases and J by 4 bases, and 14 bases separated the two germline ends. CDR1 is SGHDT and CDR2 is YYEEEE in the germline V gene. The CDR3 loop spans 16 amino acids. CDR3 loop: CASSLGGGLKNQPQHF. CDR3 sequence (DNA): TGTGCCAGCAGCTTGGGTGGGGGCCTGAAGAATCAGCCCCAGCATTTT. Based on the CDR3 plus reference TRBV5-6 and TRBJ1-5, the full variable domain is DAGVTQSPTHLIKTRGQQVTLRCSPKSGHDTVSWYQQALGQGPQFIFQYYEEEERQRGNFPDRFSGHQFPNYSSELNVNALLLGDSALYLCASSLGGGLKNQPQHFGDGTRLSIL.

The J gene is TRBJ1-6, the V gene TRBV2; 7 bases fit TRBD1. The trim removed 1 base at V and 5 bases at J, leaving 11 bases unmatched. The CDR3 is 18 amino acids. Germline CDR1 and CDR2: SNHLY and FYNNEI. The CDR3 coding sequence is TGTGCCAGCAGTGAAGGGGGGGCTGACAGGGAGGATAATTCACCCCTCCACTTT. Protein product: CASSEGGADREDNSPLHF.

The rearrangement joins TRBV7-9 to TRBJ2-1; 11 bases align to TRBD2. CDR3 length: 15 residues. With V trimmed by 5 bases and J by 3 bases, 3 bases remained unmatched. Looked up from germline, CDR1 is SEHNR and CDR2 is FQNEAQ (reference sequence). CDR3 residues: CASSTGTSGYNEQFF. The CDR3 coding sequence is TGTGCCAGCAGCACCGGGACTAGCGGCTACAATGAGCAGTTCTTC.

The chain joins TRBV21-1 to TRBJ1-1; the DNA was not used to check the table's D call, TRBD1. TRBV21-1 is a pseudogene locus. The CDR3 loop spans 16 amino acids. CDR3 DNA sequence: TGTGCCAGCAGCAAAGGGGTTCAGCACAACGCAGGGGAAGCTTTCTTT. Translating it yields CASSKGVQHNAGEAFF.

Here the CDR3 DNA reads TGTGCCAGCAGTTTATCGAGGGGGCAGGGTACTGAAGCTTTCTTT. It translates to CASSLSRGQGTEAFF. The chain employs TRBV27 and TRBJ1-1, with TRBD1 matching over 7 bases. The junction had 6 bases not matched to a gene; V was cut back by 0 bases and J by 5 bases. Germline V gene data show CDR1 as MNHEY and CDR2 as SMNVEV (reference sequence). CDR3 length: 15 amino acids.

V and J are TRBV19 and TRBJ2-5; 14 bases fit TRBD2. The V gene end was trimmed by 3 bases and the J gene end by 4 bases; junction bases not matched to a gene: 1. CDR1 is LNHDA and CDR2 is SQIVND in the germline V gene (reference sequence). The CDR3 length is 15 residues. CDR3 DNA: TGTGCCAGTAGTATTGGGACTAGCGGGAGAGAGACCCAGTACTTC. This sequence encodes CASSIGTSGRETQYF. Looking up the rest from reference TRBV19 and TRBJ2-5 gives the full variable domain: DGGITQSPKYLFRKEGQNVTLSCEQNLNHDAMYWYRQDPGQGLRLIYYSQIVNDFQKGDIAEGYSVSREKKESFPLTVTSAQKNPTAFYLCASSIGTSGRETQYFGPGTRLLVL.

The V gene is TRBV27, the J gene TRBJ1-1; 8 nucleotides align to TRBD1. J gave up 1 base and V 3 bases, and 4 bases lay outside the gene matches. CDR1 and CDR2 (germline): MNHEY, SMNVEV (reference sequence). The CDR3 spans 15 residues. The CDR3 loop reads CASSFGTGKNTEAFF. The CDR3 DNA is TGTGCCAGCAGTTTCGGGACAGGAAAGAACACTGAAGCTTTCTTT.

Here the CDR3 reads CSVVEGAKYNEQFF. DNA of the CDR3: TGCAGCGTTGTTGAGGGGGCAAAATACAATGAGCAGTTCTTC. This chain joins TRBV29-1 and TRBJ2-1, with TRBD1 matching over 7 bases. CDR3 length equals 14 residues. Germline CDR1 is SQVTM and CDR2 is ANQGSEA. The ends lost 4 bases at V and 4 bases at J; junction bases unmatched: 7.

About this clone: Relative to the germline gene, one junction end is altered; a read error may explain this. The rearrangement links TRBV28 to TRBJ2-2; 8 bases map to TRBD2. The length of the CDR3 is 16 residues. Germline CDR1 is MDHEN and CDR2 is SYDVKM. The CDR3: CANSIYSGTDTGELFF. CDR3 bases: TGTGCCAACAGTATCTATAGCGGGACCGACACCGGGGAGCTGTTTTTT.

The chain is built from TRBV11-2 and TRBJ2-1, with 10 nucleotides matching TRBD2. The CDR3 runs 18 residues. Trimming took 5 bases from V and 5 from J; bases not matched to a gene: 15. Germline CDR1 SGHAT, CDR2 FQNNGV. The CDR3 here is CASSLHPILAGVHNEQFF. The CDR3 bases are TGTGCCAGCAGCCTTCATCCCATTCTAGCGGGAGTCCACAATGAGCAGTTCTTC.

The count of this clone is one. V usage is TRBV7-9 and J usage is TRBJ1-1, with 11 positions matching TRBD1. The germline V gene encodes CDR1 SEHNR and CDR2 FQNEAQ (reference sequence). CDR3 size: 18 residues. J was trimmed by 5 bases and V by 3 bases; bases with no gene match: 14. The CDR3 nucleotides are TGTGCCAGCAGCTTCAAGACTCGGGACAGGGGGTTGAGGACTGAAGCTTTCTTT. Residues: CASSFKTRDRGLRTEAFF.

This chain links TRBV13 with TRBJ2-7; TRBD2 aligns across 14 bases. The CDR3 has 16 residues. In germline, CDR1 is PRHDT, CDR2 FYEKMQ (reference sequence). With V trimmed by 4 bases and J by 1 base, 3 bases remained unmatched. The CDR3 loop reads CASSSRTSGRSYEQYV. CDR3 coding DNA: TGTGCCAGCAGCTCTAGGACTAGCGGGAGGTCCTACGAGCAGTACGTC.

V and J are TRBV7-2 and TRBJ1-2; no firm D call. V lost 1 base, J lost 2 bases, and 11 bases lay in between. The CDR3 runs to 15 residues. Germline V lookup: CDR1 SGHTA, CDR2 FQGNSA. CDR3 nucleotides: TGTGCCAGCAGCTTAGTTGTGACACGCAACTATGGCTACACCTTC. Its protein product is CASSLVVTRNYGYTF. Full variable domain (remainder filled in from reference TRBV7-2 and TRBJ1-2): GAGVSQSPSNKVTEKGKDVELRCDPISGHTALYWYRQSLGQGLEFLIYFQGNSAPDKSGLPSDRFSAERTGGSVSTLTIQRTQQEDSAVYLCASSLVVTRNYGYTFGSGTRLTVV.

The chain has TRBV19 and TRBJ1-1, with D perhaps matching TRBD1 (5 bases). This CDR3 has 15 amino acids. Trimming took 3 bases from V and 3 from J, leaving 14 bases between them. Germline V gene data show CDR1 as LNHDA and CDR2 as SQIVND (reference sequence). The CDR3 DNA is TGTGCCAGTAGTATCGCTTTTTCGGGGGACACTGAAGCTTTCTTT. Translated: CASSIAFSGDTEAFF.

This clone was picked up one time. This rearrangement joins TRBV9 to TRBJ1-2; D remains ambiguous. Germline V gives CDR1 SGDLS, CDR2 YYNGEE. V lost 0 bases and J 0 bases, leaving 6 bases between the germline ends. The CDR3 is made up of 14 amino acids. The CDR3 sequence is CASSVAGSNYGYTF. CDR3 DNA: TGTGCCAGCAGCGTAGCCGGTTCTAACTATGGCTACACCTTC.

The rearrangement links TRBV18 to TRBJ2-2; TRBD1 is a possible D gene (5 bases). The CDR3 contains 14 residues. V was trimmed by 3 bases and J by 3 bases, leaving 8 bases between them. The germline V gene encodes CDR1 KGHSH and CDR2 LQKENI. The CDR3 loop is CASSPGQDTGELFF. In DNA, the CDR3 is TGTGCCAGCTCACCGGGGCAGGACACCGGGGAGCTGTTTTTT.

The table lists this clone with a count of one. This chain connects TRBV5-8 to TRBJ1-1, with 7 bases aligning to TRBD1. The CDR3 length is 13 residues. Germline CDR1 SGHTS, CDR2 YDEGEE. J gave up 6 bases and V 4 bases, and 6 bases lay outside the gene matches. CDR3 sequence: CASSPGTDPEAFF. The CDR3, as DNA: TGTGCCAGCAGCCCCGGGACAGACCCTGAAGCTTTCTTT.

This chain connects TRBV13 to TRBJ1-3; D remains unclear. V lost 2 bases, J lost 3 bases, and 5 bases lay in between. The CDR3 spans 13 residues. Germline CDR1 is PRHDT and CDR2 is FYEKMQ (reference sequence). The CDR3 sequence is CASSLTGGNTIYF. CDR3 nucleotides: TGTGCCAGCAGCTTAACCGGTGGAAACACCATATATTTT.

This rearrangement joins TRBV5-6 to TRBJ2-7, with D maybe TRBD2 (5 bases). This CDR3 has 14 residues. In germline, CDR1 is SGHDT, CDR2 YYEEEE. Trimming shortened V by 3 bases and J by 2 bases, and 12 bases separated the two germline ends. The CDR3 DNA sequence: TGTGCCAGCAGCTGGATGGGTAGCGCCTACGAGCAGTACGTC. It translates to CASSWMGSAYEQYV.

The chain recombines TRBV21-1 with TRBJ1-2. TRBV21-1 is a pseudogene segment. The CDR3 is 13 residues long. The CDR3 sequence is CASILEGVYGYTF. The CDR3 region has the DNA TGTGCCAGCATTTTAGAAGGAGTCTATGGCTACACCTTC.